The 28 T cell receptor beta chains in this list originate from one sample, sequenced in a study of post-analysis software for immune sequencing data (dated by TCRdb to 2013 to 2016). Results the study describes overall, beyond this receptor: Significantly higher frequencies in patients than in controls were found for five or six TRBV segments, including TRBV5-6, TRBV5-1 and TRBV20-1.

Their specific antigens are unknown. Library method: PCR. The instrument given in TCRdb is Illumina HiSeq 2500. To reduce PCR and sequencing biases, unique molecular identifiers were incorporated into the TCR beta cDNA libraries. TCRdb trimmed public reads at Q25 via fastp, called clones via MiXCR and kept in-frame beta chains. Rows with one shared CDR3 protein collapse into an entry with the most common genes and DNA. This sample gives 430,000 or so distinct CDR3 sequences in total; approximately 38% of them show up just once. About 7.6% of the sample is in the top ten clones. Sequencing was done on a sample of blood. Receptor source: a girl aged 2-10 years with multiple sclerosis.

This clonotype was found a few times. The rearrangement joins TRBV27 to TRBJ1-1; the D gene is possibly TRBD1 (6 bases). This CDR3 comprises 18 residues. Deletions cut 4 bases from V and 1 base from J, with 22 bases between. Germline CDR1 and CDR2: MNHEY and SMNVEV (reference sequence). This CDR3 is CASSSFPWRGGRNTEAFF. In DNA form, the CDR3 reads TGTGCCAGCAGTTCATTTCCCTGGAGGGGGGGGCGGAACACTGAAGCTTTCTTT.

This clonotype was counted once. CDR3 sequence (DNA): TGTGCCAGCAGCTTAGTGACCCAAGAGCAGTACTTC. Translating gives CASSLVTQEQYF. This rearrangement joins TRBV11-2 to TRBJ2-7; D is unresolved. Germline V gene sequence: CDR1 SGHAT, CDR2 FQNNGV. The CDR3 is made up of 12 amino acids. Trimming took off 1 base at V and 7 bases at J, with 8 bases between the two ends. The whole variable domain, remainder taken from reference TRBV11-2 and TRBJ2-7, is EAGVAQSPRYKIIEKRQSVAFWCNPISGHATLYWYQQILGQGPKLLIQFQNNGVVDDSQLPKDRFSAERLKGVDSTLKIQPAKLEDSAVYLCASSLVTQEQYFGPGTRLTVT.

Only a few counts were recorded for this clonotype. CDR3 protein: CASSFGTPIYRANVLTF. The CDR3 DNA sequence: TGTGCCAGCAGCTTTGGGACTCCTATTTATAGGGCCAACGTCCTGACTTTC. This chain links TRBV7-9 with TRBJ2-6; perhaps TRBD2 as D (6 bases). From germline, CDR1 is SEHNR and CDR2 FQNEAQ (reference sequence). CDR3 size: 17 residues. V was clipped by 3 bases and J by 5 bases, with 17 bases between them.

The V and J genes are TRBV4-1 and TRBJ2-6; D possibly corresponds to TRBD1 (6 bases). Germline V gene lookup returns CDR1 MGHRA and CDR2 YSYEKL. The CDR3 contains 18 residues. Trimming stripped 4 bases from V and 0 bases from J, with 16 bases between. DNA of the CDR3: TGCGCCAGCAGCCCACCTCGAGTGACAGGCTCTGGGGCCAACGTCCTGACTTTC. Protein product: CASSPPRVTGSGANVLTF.

The rearrangement uses TRBV7-2 and TRBJ2-5; 8 positions match TRBD2. V was pared by 3 bases and J by 2 bases, with 11 bases of the junction left unmatched. The CDR3 has 17 amino acids. Germline V gene lookup returns CDR1 SGHTA and CDR2 FQGNSA. The CDR3 region is CASSFPAGTRAQETQYF. The DNA for the CDR3 is TGTGCCAGCAGCTTCCCGGCCGGGACTAGGGCTCAAGAGACCCAGTACTTC.

This sequence joins TRBV7-9 and TRBJ2-1; TRBD2 matches at 9 bases. J lost 3 bases, V lost 4 bases, and 13 bases had no gene match. Germline CDR1 is SEHNR and CDR2 is FQNEAQ (reference sequence). The CDR3 has 18 residues. CDR3 in DNA: TGTGCCAGCAGCTCCCTCCCTTCGCGGGAGGGGAACTACAATGAGCAGTTCTTC. It yields the protein CASSSLPSREGNYNEQFF. Drawing the rest from reference TRBV7-9 and TRBJ2-1, the complete variable domain is DTGVSQNPRHKITKRGQNVTFRCDPISEHNRLYWYRQTLGQGPEFLTYFQNEAQLEKSRLLSDRFSAERPKGSFSTLEIQRTEQGDSAMYLCASSSLPSREGNYNEQFFGPGTRLTVL.

Worth noting for this clonotype: Just one base apart from a much larger clone, this may be a read error. The V call is TRBV7-9, the J call TRBJ2-5, with TRBD1 matching over 7 bases. Germline V gives CDR1 SEHNR, CDR2 FQNEAQ (reference sequence). The CDR3 has 16 amino acids. The V segment lost 1 base and the J segment 11 bases; nucleotides outside the gene matches: 16. CDR3 loop: CASSLETGSGHNEQYF. The CDR3 nucleotides are TGTGCCAGCAGCTTAGAGACAGGGTCCGGACACAATGAGCAGTACTTC.

CDR3 residues: CASSSGMSTDTQYF. CDR3 DNA sequence: TGTGCCAGCAGTAGCGGGATGAGCACAGATACGCAGTATTTT. The V call is TRBV6-1, the J call TRBJ2-3; TRBD2 matches at 7 bases. Trimming took 5 bases from V and 0 from J; bases not matched to a gene: 2. CDR1 and CDR2 from the germline V gene are MNHNS and SASEGT. This CDR3 is 14 amino acids long.

The CDR3 reads CASSLPNIPYEQYF. The CDR3 DNA follows: TGTGCCAGCAGCCTCCCTAATATCCCCTACGAGCAGTACTTC. The genes are TRBV7-2 and TRBJ2-7; D unresolved. V was shortened by 5 bases and J by 2 bases, with 13 bases between the two germline ends. Germline CDR1 and CDR2: SGHTA and FQGNSA. This CDR3 region has 14 residues.

A few counts support this clonotype. The rearrangement joins TRBV5-1 to TRBJ2-7, with D perhaps matching TRBD1 (6 bases). V was cut by 5 bases and J by 0 bases, with 12 bases left in between. Germline V CDR1 and CDR2: SGHRS, YFSETQ. This CDR3 is built from 14 residues. The CDR3 nucleotides are TGCGCCAGCAGGGACAGTTCGAGCTCCTACGAGCAGTACTTC. Translated: CASRDSSSSYEQYF.

About this clonotype itself: Because the CDR3 is missing its conserved closing phenylalanine or tryptophan, this is likely a read error. The chain joins TRBV12-3 or TRBV12-4 to TRBJ2-4; 10 bases are a match to TRBD2. The trim removed 7 bases at V and 7 bases at J, leaving 10 bases unmatched. This CDR3 spans 15 amino acids. The CDR3 reads CASTRTSGYGNIQYL. CDR3 sequence (DNA): TGTGCCAGCACCCGGACTAGCGGTTACGGGAACATTCAGTACCTC.

This chain joins TRBV5-1 and TRBJ1-1; D is unclear. The CDR3 extends over 14 amino acids. Germline CDR1 reads SGHRS; CDR2 reads YFSETQ. The V and J ends lost 1 base and 4 bases respectively, with 11 bases between them. The CDR3 is CASSLKGGSTEAFF. The CDR3, as DNA: TGCGCCAGCAGCTTGAAAGGAGGGTCCACTGAAGCTTTCTTT.

This clonotype has more than one count but fewer than ten. The J gene is TRBJ2-5, the V gene TRBV20-1, with D perhaps given as TRBD1 or TRBD2 (5 bases each). CDR3 length: 14 amino acids. Per germline, CDR1 DFQATT and CDR2 SNEGSKA (reference sequence). The CDR3 loop reads CTTKPRGTQETQYF. The CDR3 DNA is TGCACCACTAAACCTCGGGGCACCCAAGAGACCCAGTACTTC.

The chain is built from TRBV3-1 and TRBJ2-1; perhaps TRBD2 as D (5 bases). Trimming removed 2 bases at V and 10 bases at J, with 12 bases between. There are 13 residues in the CDR3. CDR1 and CDR2 (germline): LGHDT, YNNKEL (reference sequence). CDR3 loop: CASSQPTRGEQFF. As DNA, the CDR3 is TGTGCCAGCAGCCAACCTACTAGAGGAGAGCAGTTCTTC.

The rearrangement links TRBV12-3 or TRBV12-4 to TRBJ2-7; D gene ambiguous. Deletions cut 3 bases from V and 3 bases from J, with 6 bases between. This CDR3 is 12 amino acids long. CDR3 amino acids: CASSFYLYEQYF. CDR3 nucleotides: TGTGCCAGCAGTTTCTACCTCTACGAGCAGTACTTC.

CDR3 loop: CASSSGTGGEQYF. CDR3 in DNA: TGTGCCAGCAGCAGTGGGACAGGGGGTGAGCAGTACTTC. This chain connects TRBV7-2 to TRBJ2-5, with TRBD1 matching 11 bases. The CDR3 contains 13 residues. Losses at the gene ends were 5 bases for V and 11 bases for J; bases not matched to a gene: 7. Germline V gene lookup returns CDR1 SGHTA and CDR2 FQGNSA.

The V gene is TRBV6-2 or TRBV6-3, the J gene TRBJ1-2; 9 nucleotides line up with TRBD1. Germline trimming cut 6 bases from V and 5 bases from J; bases unmatched to any gene: 10. The CDR3 sequence is 15 residues long. Germline assignment: CDR1 MNHEY and CDR2 SVGEGT. The CDR3 bases are TGTGCCAGCAGACCTACGCCGGACAGGGGTTATGGCTACACCTTC. Translation gives CASRPTPDRGYGYTF.

This chain joins TRBV7-2 and TRBJ2-2; the D call may be TRBD1 or TRBD2 (5 bases each). Germline V gene sequence: CDR1 SGHTA, CDR2 FQGNSA. Trimming pared 5 bases from V and 1 base from J, leaving 17 bases between. This CDR3 region has 17 residues. CDR3: CASSRLLGPQNTGELFF. The CDR3 DNA is TGTGCCAGCAGCCGACTACTGGGACCGCAGAACACCGGGGAGCTGTTTTTT. The whole variable domain, filled in from reference TRBV7-2 and TRBJ2-2, reads GAGVSQSPSNKVTEKGKDVELRCDPISGHTALYWYRQSLGQGLEFLIYFQGNSAPDKSGLPSDRFSAERTGGSVSTLTIQRTQQEDSAVYLCASSRLLGPQNTGELFFGEGSRLTVL.

This clonotype was recorded only once. V usage is TRBV4-1 and J usage is TRBJ1-1; 8 nucleotides agree with TRBD1. Germline values: CDR1 MGHRA, CDR2 YSYEKL. With 3 bases clipped from V and 5 bases from J, the junction kept 5 bases outside the gene matches. This CDR3 contains 14 residues. The CDR3 protein is CASSHQGAWTEAFF. The CDR3 bases are TGCGCCAGCAGCCATCAGGGGGCCTGGACTGAAGCTTTCTTT.

The genes are TRBV28 and TRBJ2-4; D uncertain. CDR3 length equals 14 residues. Germline-derived CDR1 and CDR2 are MDHEN and SYDVKM. The V and J ends lost 10 bases and 3 bases respectively, with 16 bases between them. CDR3 sequence: CAIPLKLVKNIQYF. CDR3 nucleotide sequence: TGTGCCATCCCCTTAAAGCTGGTCAAAAACATTCAGTACTTC.

The rearrangement links TRBV24-1 to TRBJ1-1; 7 positions agree with TRBD1. Germline V CDR1 and CDR2: KGHDR, SFDVKD. J was trimmed by 9 bases and V by 3 bases; bases with no gene match: 6. The CDR3 spans 13 residues. The CDR3 here is CATSDDGTDQAFF. CDR3 DNA: TGTGCCACCAGTGATGACGGGACAGACCAAGCTTTCTTT.

Only a few counts were recorded for this clonotype. The chain has TRBV25-1 and TRBJ2-5; D possibly corresponds to TRBD2 (6 bases). The germline CDR1 and CDR2 sequences are MGHDK and SYGVNS. The CDR3 loop spans 13 amino acids. Deletions cut 4 bases from V and 5 bases from J, with 11 bases between. This CDR3 is CASSAAGRETQYF. In DNA form, the CDR3 reads TGTGCCAGCAGTGCGGCGGGGCGGGAGACCCAGTACTTC.

This clonotype has a handful of counts. The chain carries TRBV29-1 and TRBJ1-4; 8 nucleotides match TRBD1. Trimming removed 7 bases from V and 2 bases from J; junction bases left unmatched: 3. The CDR3 is made up of 13 amino acids. Germline V gene lookup returns CDR1 SQVTM and CDR2 ANQGSEA. The CDR3 reads CSGRTGTNEKLFF. The CDR3 region has the DNA TGCAGCGGCCGGACAGGGACTAATGAAAAACTGTTTTTT.

This chain joins TRBV10-3 and TRBJ2-3, with D possibly being TRBD1 (5 bases). The CDR3 totals 13 residues. V lost 2 bases to trimming and J lost 14 bases, with 17 bases between them. Germline loops: CDR1 ENHRY, CDR2 SYGVKD. CDR3: CAISESPQGYVYF. The CDR3 region has the DNA TGTGCCATCAGTGAGAGTCCCCAGGGTTACGTGTATTTT.

This chain joins TRBV20-1 and TRBJ1-6, with a tentative D call TRBD1 (6 bases). Germline assignment: CDR1 DFQATT and CDR2 SNEGSKA (reference sequence). With 6 bases removed from V and 10 bases from J, the gap between germline ends came to 19 bases. The CDR3 length is 14 residues. CDR3 nucleotides: TGCAGTGCCAGATCCACCACTACAGGGTCACCCCTCCACTTT. Protein sequence: CSARSTTTGSPLHF.

The rearrangement joins TRBV6-6 to TRBJ2-5; TRBD1 aligns across 9 bases. This CDR3 region has 14 residues. Germline CDR1 is MNHNY and CDR2 is SVGAGI (reference sequence). The V segment lost 7 bases and the J segment 4 bases; nucleotides outside the gene matches: 7. The CDR3 is CASTNRGLRETQYF. CDR3 nucleotide sequence: TGTGCCAGCACTAACAGGGGGCTACGAGAGACCCAGTACTTC.

On this clonotype itself: This may arise from a read error, as a much more abundant clone is one base away. The CDR3 reads CASSLASSGGCNEQFF. In DNA form, the CDR3 reads TGCGCCAGCAGCTTGGCCTCTAGCGGGGGCTGCAATGAGCAGTTCTTC. This chain connects TRBV5-1 to TRBJ2-1; 10 bases are a match to TRBD2. Germline V gives CDR1 SGHRS, CDR2 YFSETQ. CDR3 length: 16 residues. J was trimmed by 6 bases and V by 0 bases; bases with no gene match: 6.

This chain uses TRBV7-3 with TRBJ1-1, with a tentative D call TRBD1 (5 bases). The V gene lost 5 bases and the J gene lost 9 bases, with 13 bases spanning the gap. The CDR3 loop spans 12 amino acids. Germline lookup yields CDR1 SGHTA and CDR2 FQGTGA. CDR3 residues: CASSPGSGQAFF. CDR3 DNA sequence: TGTGCCAGCAGCCCCGGGTCGGGGCAAGCTTTCTTT. The variable domain in full, with the rest retrieved from reference TRBV7-3 and TRBJ1-1, is GAGVSQTPSNKVTEKGKYVELRCDPISGHTALYWYRQSLGQGPEFLIYFQGTGAADDSGLPNDRFFAVRPEGSVSTLKIQRTERGDSAVYLCASSPGSGQAFFGQGTRLTVV.